The 22 T cell receptor beta chains given below trace back to one sample, sequenced in a study of technical replicates of blood from a handful of donors. Method: immunoSEQ multiplex PCR; TCRdb's copy keeps in-frame clones and lacks some. Here the sample spans approximately 87,000 clones, roughly 95% being singletons. The sequencing sample was made of T cells isolated from PBMCs. The receptors come from a human donor in good health.

The J gene is TRBJ2-1, the V gene TRBV9; 10 positions agree with TRBD2. The CDR3 totals 14 residues. After removal of 7 bases from V and 6 bases from J, the junction contained 7 bases not matched to a gene. From germline, CDR1 is SGDLS and CDR2 YYNGEE. The CDR3 bases are TGTGCCAGCGCGGGACTAGCGTTCGCCAATGAGCAGTTCTTC. It encodes CASAGLAFANEQFF.

The genes are TRBV11-3 and TRBJ2-7; TRBD2 matches 10 bases. V dropped 5 bases and J dropped 4; count of bases not matched to a gene: 5. The CDR3 totals 14 residues. Germline V gene data show CDR1 as SGHNT and CDR2 as YENEEA. The chain's CDR3 is CASSPRTSGYEQYF. The CDR3 nucleotides read TGTGCCAGCAGCCCGAGGACTAGCGGATACGAGCAGTACTTC.

The genes are TRBV5-4 and TRBJ2-7; 10 bases are shared with TRBD2. Germline lookup yields CDR1 SGHNT and CDR2 YYREEE (reference sequence). Losses at the gene ends were 0 bases for V and 2 bases for J; bases not matched to a gene: 8. The length of the CDR3 is 17 residues. The CDR3 loop reads CASSLASGRPSTYEQYF. In DNA, the CDR3 is TGTGCCAGCAGCTTGGCTAGCGGGAGACCGAGTACCTACGAGCAGTACTTC.

V gene TRBV19 combines with J gene TRBJ2-5; 9 bases match TRBD1. In germline, CDR1 is LNHDA, CDR2 SQIVND (reference sequence). The CDR3 is made up of 14 amino acids. V was pared by 6 bases and J by 5 bases, with 7 bases of the junction left unmatched. CDR3 residues: CASRYRGLGETQYF. DNA for the CDR3: TGTGCCAGTAGATACAGGGGGCTAGGGGAGACCCAGTACTTC.

Only one count was recorded for this clone. The chain is built from TRBV7-2 and TRBJ1-3; no clear D. The germline CDR1 and CDR2 sequences are SGHTA and FQGNSA. The CDR3 is 13 residues long. Trimming took off 0 bases at V and 4 bases at J, with 4 bases between the two ends. CDR3 bases: TGTGCCAGCAGCTTAGCTAGAGGAAACACCATATATTTT. Its translation is CASSLARGNTIYF.

The genes are TRBV10-3 and TRBJ2-3; 11 bases map to TRBD2. CDR1 and CDR2 (germline): ENHRY, SYGVKD. The CDR3 loop spans 16 amino acids. The V segment lost 5 bases and the J segment 2 bases; nucleotides outside the gene matches: 6. CDR3 nucleotides: TGTGCCATCAGTTCCGGGACTAGCGGATTCACAGATACGCAGTATTTT. Translating gives CAISSGTSGFTDTQYF.

This clone was counted a single time. V usage is TRBV7-9 and J usage is TRBJ2-6; D is ambiguous. Trimming removed 0 bases from V and 2 bases from J, with 11 bases in between. CDR1 is SEHNR and CDR2 is FQNEAQ in the germline V gene (reference sequence). The CDR3 has 17 residues. CDR3 sequence reads: CASSLAFYSTGANVLTF. DNA of the CDR3: TGTGCCAGCAGCTTAGCTTTTTACTCTACTGGGGCCAACGTCCTGACTTTC.

This chain joins TRBV5-4 and TRBJ1-4; D may be TRBD1 (6 bases). Germline CDR1 reads SGHNT; CDR2 reads YYREEE (reference sequence). Trimming removed 4 bases from V and 5 bases from J, with 15 bases in between. The length of the CDR3 is 15 residues. The CDR3 coding sequence is TGTGCCAGCAGCGAGGGTCCAAGGGGGAATGAAAAACTGTTTTTT. This codes for CASSEGPRGNEKLFF.

V usage is TRBV29-1 and J usage is TRBJ1-2; possibly TRBD1 for D (5 bases). The CDR3 consists of 12 residues. The germline V gene has CDR1 SQVTM and CDR2 ANQGSEA. The germline V and J ends were trimmed by 3 bases and 8 bases, with 13 bases remaining between them. In DNA, the CDR3 is TGCAGCGTTGAGGGGCAGGGCTACGGCTACACCTTC. Its protein is CSVEGQGYGYTF. The complete variable domain, with remaining parts taken from reference TRBV29-1 and TRBJ1-2, reads SAVISQKPSRDICQRGTSLTIQCQVDSQVTMMFWYRQQPGQSLTLIATANQGSEATYESGFVIDKFPISRPNLTFSTLTVSNMSPEDSSIYLCSVEGQGYGYTFGSGTRLTVV.

The chain recombines TRBV4-3 with TRBJ2-5; the match to TRBD2 covers 13 bases. Germline V CDR1 and CDR2: LGHNA, YSLEER. This CDR3 is 15 amino acids long. With 3 bases clipped from V and 3 bases from J, the junction kept 1 base outside the gene matches. In DNA form, the CDR3 reads TGCGCCAGCAGCCAGGGACTAGCGGGAAAAGAGACCCAGTACTTC. Protein: CASSQGLAGKETQYF.

The J gene is TRBJ2-1, the V gene TRBV19; D is unclear. This CDR3 region has 16 residues. CDR1 is LNHDA and CDR2 is SQIVND in the germline V gene (reference sequence). The germline V and J ends were trimmed by 7 bases and 6 bases, with 22 bases remaining between them. The CDR3 spells CASTPLYAFVFNEQFF. The CDR3 DNA sequence: TGTGCCAGTACTCCCCTTTATGCGTTTGTGTTCAATGAGCAGTTCTTC.

The rearrangement links TRBV11-1 to TRBJ2-7; weak D call: TRBD2 (5 bases). The CDR3 is 14 residues long. CDR1 is SGHAT, CDR2 FQDESV, per germline (reference sequence). Trimming stripped 0 bases from V and 4 bases from J, with 10 bases between. The CDR3 region has the DNA TGTGCCAGCAGCTTAGCGTCCGGGGAATACGAGCAGTACTTC. Its translation: CASSLASGEYEQYF.

V and J are TRBV4-1 and TRBJ2-7; 11 bases are a match to TRBD1. The germline CDR1 and CDR2 sequences are MGHRA and YSYEKL. V shed 3 bases, J shed 7 bases, and the junction held 8 bases outside the gene matches. The CDR3 totals 15 residues. As DNA, the CDR3 is TGCGCCAGCAGCCAGAGGACAGGGGGCCGGGAGGAGCAGTACTTC. It encodes CASSQRTGGREEQYF.

The V call is TRBV2, the J call TRBJ2-1; possibly TRBD2 for D (5 bases). V dropped 10 bases and J dropped 4 bases, with 17 bases sitting between them. The CDR3 has 14 amino acids. Germline V gives CDR1 SNHLY, CDR2 FYNNEI. CDR3 bases: TGTGCCACTCCCGGCGACTCGGGATACAATGAGCAGTTCTTC. This translates into CATPGDSGYNEQFF. The full variable domain, with the rest looked up from reference TRBV2 and TRBJ2-1, is EPEVTQTPSHQVTQMGQEVILRCVPISNHLYFYWYRQILGQKVEFLVSFYNNEISEKSEIFDDQFSVERPDGSNFTLKIRSTKLEDSAMYFCATPGDSGYNEQFFGPGTRLTVL.

The sample holds a few counts of this clone. The rearrangement joins TRBV6-5 to TRBJ1-1; D remains unclear. The CDR3 spans 12 residues. Germline CDR1 reads MNHEY; CDR2 reads SVGAGI. Trimming pared 6 bases from V and 2 bases from J, leaving 7 bases between. CDR3 bases: TGTGCCAGCAGAGAGCTTAACACTGAAGCTTTCTTT. This translates into CASRELNTEAFF.

The chain carries TRBV15 and TRBJ1-5; D is unresolved. The CDR3 sequence is 14 residues long. Germline-derived CDR1 and CDR2 are LNHNV and YYDKDF (reference sequence). The V and J ends lost 0 bases and 4 bases respectively, with 7 bases between them. The CDR3 nucleotides are TGTGCCACCAGCAGAGATCGGGAGAATCAGCCCCAGCATTTT. Translating it yields CATSRDRENQPQHF.

The rearrangement links TRBV18 to TRBJ2-7; the D gene is possibly TRBD2 (6 bases). Germline assignment: CDR1 KGHSH and CDR2 LQKENI. The CDR3 is 13 residues long. Trimming removed 3 bases at V and 4 bases at J, with 10 bases between. The CDR3 coding sequence is TGTGCCAGCTCACCCGGGAGCGCTTACGAGCAGTACTTC. This gives the protein CASSPGSAYEQYF.

This chain links TRBV2 with TRBJ2-7; TRBD1 is a possible D gene (5 bases). The CDR3 is 11 amino acids. Trimming took off 7 bases at V and 3 bases at J, with 7 bases between the two ends. Per germline, CDR1 SNHLY and CDR2 FYNNEI. CDR3 nucleotide sequence: TGTGCCAGCACCCAGGGCTACGAGCAGTACTTC. As protein: CASTQGYEQYF.

This chain connects TRBV9 to TRBJ2-7; TRBD2 matches 13 bases. V shed 4 bases and J 2 bases; nucleotides not matched to a gene: 3. CDR1 is SGDLS, CDR2 YYNGEE, per germline. The CDR3 runs 15 residues. The CDR3, as DNA: TGTGCCAGCAGCCCCGGACTAGCGGGAGCCTACGAGCAGTACTTC. Its translation: CASSPGLAGAYEQYF.

The CDR3 reads CASAGNTDTQYF. In DNA form, the CDR3 reads TGTGCCAGCGCAGGAAACACAGATACGCAGTATTTT. The genes are TRBV7-9 and TRBJ2-3, with unresolved D. The ends were cut back, 8 bases at V and 2 bases at J, with 8 bases in the middle. This CDR3 region has 12 residues. CDR1 is SEHNR, CDR2 FQNEAQ, per germline (reference sequence).

This chain links TRBV5-1 with TRBJ1-4; maybe TRBD1 (6 bases). Germline-derived CDR1 and CDR2 are SGHRS and YFSETQ. There are 13 residues in the CDR3. V lost 3 bases and J 5 bases, leaving 8 bases between the germline ends. The CDR3 region is CASSYRANEKLFF. CDR3 in DNA: TGCGCCAGCAGCTACAGGGCCAATGAAAAACTGTTTTTT.

The chain carries TRBV27 and TRBJ1-5, with D possibly TRBD1 on 6 matching bases. Trimming removed 5 bases from V and 4 bases from J, with 21 bases in between. This CDR3 is 17 amino acids long. Germline V gives CDR1 MNHEY, CDR2 SMNVEV (reference sequence). The CDR3 DNA reads TGTGCCAGCAGTCTAGTCCGTGGGGGCAGGGCTAATCAGCCCCAGCATTTT. It encodes CASSLVRGGRANQPQHF.